This T cell receptor (beta chain) was captured in a study of beta chain features in type 1 diabetes. Looking at the study overall: Analysis included 100 million to 140 million sorted cells drawn from all samples. The study's findings and limits: Diminished insertions and augmented deletions at VDJ junctions characterized type 1 diabetes patients.

The study reverse transcribed the entire isolated RNA, so it sequenced expressed TCRB transcripts. Assay: immunoSEQ multiplex PCR; the TCRdb copy retains only in-frame clones and omits some. The table has 450,000 to 550,000 clones, over 25% seen once. V lost 0 bases to trimming and J lost 3 bases, with 15 bases between them. Germline loops: CDR1 GTSNPN, CDR2 SVGIG (reference sequence). This CDR3 spans 16 amino acids. This clone was seen a handful of times. What it binds is not known. This chain links TRBV30 with TRBJ1-5; possible D gene TRBD1, 5 bases. The sequencing sample was made of naive CD4+ T cells from blood. The sequence derives from a man between 18 and 35 years old in good health. The CDR3 region is CAWSVEGRALNQPQHF. Here the CDR3 DNA reads TGTGCCTGGAGTGTAGAGGGACGGGCCCTCAATCAGCCCCAGCATTTT.